This TCR beta chain was sequenced in a study of blood T cell repertoires in COVID-19. This CDR3 is 13 amino acids long. Trimming stripped 0 bases from V and 5 bases from J, with 8 bases between. Germline V lookup: CDR1 MNHEY, CDR2 SVGAGI. Only in-frame clones appear in the TCRdb table, and some are missing; sequencing was by immunoSEQ multiplex PCR. The sample holds around 160,000 clones, about 85% seen once. The source is a human donor in a cohort sampled during active COVID-19. The chain links TRBV6-5 to TRBJ2-7; D call uncertain. The sequenced material came from peripheral blood. This CDR3 reads CASSYSRVNEQYF. CDR3 nucleotide sequence: TGTGCCAGCAGTTACTCAAGAGTTAACGAGCAGTACTTC.